The entry below describes one TCR beta chain. These data originate in a study of blood T cell repertoires in COVID-19. Study-level information: The analysed material was cDNA or gDNA that came from T cells, B-cell-depleted T cells, or PBMCs.

The data were produced by immunoSEQ multiplex PCR, yet TCRdb's version contains in-frame clones alone and is incomplete. The table has hundreds of thousands of clones, approximately 86% seen once. In germline, CDR1 is LGHNA, CDR2 YNFKEQ. The CDR3 spans 14 residues. V was pared by 2 bases and J by 4 bases, with 11 bases between. Sample: peripheral blood. J is TRBJ2-5 and V is TRBV4-2, with a possible D match to TRBD2 (6 bases). The clonotype originates from an elderly man with acute or convalescent COVID-19. The CDR3 here is CASSQSSAPETQYF. CDR3 in DNA: TGTGCCAGCAGCCAATCTAGCGCCCCAGAGACCCAGTACTTC.